This T cell receptor (beta chain) was captured in a study of blood T cell repertoires in COVID-19. Study in general: Acute-phase and convalescent COVID-19 samples originated in the United States, Italy and Spain. PBMCs, B-cell-depleted T cells, or T cells provided the cDNA or gDNA that made up the material.

Sequencing used immunoSEQ multiplex PCR; TCRdb keeps in-frame clones, though not all of them. The profile shows over 150,000 clones, under 85% of them singletons. Material for sequencing was peripheral blood. The source of this sequence is a woman of 80 years or more with acute or convalescent COVID-19.

The CDR3 sequence: CASSEGTARSMSQHF. The CDR3 region has the DNA TGTGCCAGCAGCGAAGGGACAGCCAGGAGCATGTCCCAGCATTTT. The chain joins TRBV5-8 to TRBJ1-5; 7 positions match TRBD1. The V and J ends lost 4 bases and 11 bases, in that order; junction bases with no gene match: 15. Germline assignment: CDR1 SGHTS and CDR2 YDEGEE. This CDR3 region has 15 residues.